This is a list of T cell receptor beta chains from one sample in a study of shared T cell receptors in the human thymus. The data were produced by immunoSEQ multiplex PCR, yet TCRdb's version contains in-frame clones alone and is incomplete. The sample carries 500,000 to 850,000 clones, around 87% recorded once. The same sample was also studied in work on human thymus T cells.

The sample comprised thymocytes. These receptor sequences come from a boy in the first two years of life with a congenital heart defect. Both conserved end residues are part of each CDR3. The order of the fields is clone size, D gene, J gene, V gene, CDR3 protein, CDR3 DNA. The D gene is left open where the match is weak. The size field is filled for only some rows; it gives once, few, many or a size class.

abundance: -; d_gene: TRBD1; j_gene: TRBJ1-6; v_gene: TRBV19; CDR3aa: CASSIQGAEGADNSPLHF; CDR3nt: TGTGCCAGTAGTATTCAGGGTGCGGAGGGGGCGGACAATTCACCCCTCCACTTT
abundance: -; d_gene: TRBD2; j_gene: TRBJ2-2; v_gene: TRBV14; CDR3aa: CASSGLAGPPLELFF; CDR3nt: TGTGCCAGCAGCGGGCTAGCGGGGCCACCCCTCGAGCTGTTTTTT
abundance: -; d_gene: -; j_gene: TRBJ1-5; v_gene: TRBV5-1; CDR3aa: CASSLAGQFGQPQHF; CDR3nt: TGCGCCAGCAGCTTGGCCGGACAGTTTGGCCAGCCCCAGCATTTT
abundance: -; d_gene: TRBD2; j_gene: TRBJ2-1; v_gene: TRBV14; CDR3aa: CASSQGSGRENEQFF; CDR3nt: TGTGCCAGCAGCCAAGGCAGCGGGAGGGAGAATGAGCAGTTCTTC
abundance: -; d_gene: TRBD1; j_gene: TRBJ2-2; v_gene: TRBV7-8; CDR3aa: CASSWDRGQTPNTGELFF; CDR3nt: TGTGCCAGCAGCTGGGACAGGGGCCAAACGCCGAACACCGGGGAGCTGTTTTTT
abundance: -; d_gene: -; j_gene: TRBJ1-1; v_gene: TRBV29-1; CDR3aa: CSVEGPNTEAFF; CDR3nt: TGCAGCGTTGAAGGGCCGAACACTGAAGCTTTCTTT
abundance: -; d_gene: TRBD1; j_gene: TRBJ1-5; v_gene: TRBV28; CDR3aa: CASSLFNDRVDQPQHF; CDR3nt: TGTGCCAGCAGTTTATTTAATGACAGGGTGGATCAGCCCCAGCATTTT
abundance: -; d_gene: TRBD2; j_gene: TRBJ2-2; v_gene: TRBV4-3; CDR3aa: CASSQVPTWEGSGRVNTGELFF; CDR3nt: TGCGCCAGCAGCCAAGTCCCCACCTGGGAAGGTAGCGGGAGGGTTAACACCGGGGAGCTGTTTTTT
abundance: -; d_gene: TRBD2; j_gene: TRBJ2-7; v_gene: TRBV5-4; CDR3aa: CASSLGLADYEQYF; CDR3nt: TGTGCCAGCAGCTTGGGACTAGCGGACTACGAGCAGTACTTC
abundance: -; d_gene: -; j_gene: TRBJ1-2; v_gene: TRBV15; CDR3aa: CATSRDPPDKPNYGYTF; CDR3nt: TGTGCCACCAGCAGAGACCCCCCTGACAAACCTAACTATGGCTACACCTTC
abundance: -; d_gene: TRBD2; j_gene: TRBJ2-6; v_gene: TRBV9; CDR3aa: CASSVGGGSGANVLTF; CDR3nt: TGTGCCAGCAGCGTAGGGGGGGGCTCTGGGGCCAACGTCCTGACTTTC
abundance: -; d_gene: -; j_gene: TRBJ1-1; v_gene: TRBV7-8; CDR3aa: CASSPPGNTEAFF; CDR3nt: TGTGCCAGCAGCCCCCCGGGGAACACTGAAGCTTTCTTT
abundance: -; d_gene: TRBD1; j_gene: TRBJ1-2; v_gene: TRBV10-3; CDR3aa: CAISESPGQGAWTQGYGYTF; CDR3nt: TGTGCCATCAGTGAGTCGCCGGGACAGGGGGCCTGGACTCAGGGGTATGGCTACACCTTC
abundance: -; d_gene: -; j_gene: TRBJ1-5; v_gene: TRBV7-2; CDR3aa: CASSPQGRVQPQHF; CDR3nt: TGTGCCAGCAGCCCCCAGGGGAGGGTTCAGCCCCAGCATTTT
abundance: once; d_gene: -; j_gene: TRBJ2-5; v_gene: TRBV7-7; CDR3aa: CASSLFPEKETQYF; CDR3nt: TGTGCTAGCAGCTTATTCCCAGAAAAAGAGACCCAGTACTTC
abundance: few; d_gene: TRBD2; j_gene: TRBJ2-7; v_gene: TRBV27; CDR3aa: CASSSDPLAGETYEQYF; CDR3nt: TGTGCCAGCAGTTCCGATCCTCTAGCGGGGGAAACCTACGAGCAGTACTTC
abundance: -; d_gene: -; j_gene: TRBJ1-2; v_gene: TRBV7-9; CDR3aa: CASSFSYGYTF; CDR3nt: TGTGCCAGCAGCTTCAGCTATGGCTACACCTTC
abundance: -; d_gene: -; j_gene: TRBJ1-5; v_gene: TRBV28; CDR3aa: CASSFFNPDFRNQPQHF; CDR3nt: TGTGCCAGCAGTTTTTTCAATCCAGACTTTCGCAATCAGCCCCAGCATTTT
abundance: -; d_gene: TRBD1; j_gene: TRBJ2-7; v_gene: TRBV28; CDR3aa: CASSLTTGGLDEQYF; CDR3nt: TGTGCCAGCAGTTTAACGACAGGGGGCCTGGACGAGCAGTACTTC
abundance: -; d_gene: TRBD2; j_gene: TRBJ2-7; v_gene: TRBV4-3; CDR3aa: CASSQDVRGESYEQYF; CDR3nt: TGCGCCAGCAGCCAAGACGTTCGGGGGGAGTCCTACGAGCAGTACTTC
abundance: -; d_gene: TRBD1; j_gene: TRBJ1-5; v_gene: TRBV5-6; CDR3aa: CASSLTGGNQPQHF; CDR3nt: TGTGCCAGCAGCTTGACAGGGGGCAATCAGCCCCAGCATTTT
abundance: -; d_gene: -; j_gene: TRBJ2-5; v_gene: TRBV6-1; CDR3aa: CASRGRETQYF; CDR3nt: TGTGCCAGCAGGGGCCGGGAGACCCAGTACTTC
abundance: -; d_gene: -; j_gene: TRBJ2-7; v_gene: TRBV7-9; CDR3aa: CASSLGRDEQYF; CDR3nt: TGTGCCAGCAGCTTAGGAAGAGACGAGCAGTACTTC
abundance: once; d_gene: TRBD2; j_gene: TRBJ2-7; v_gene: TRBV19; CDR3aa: CLFWSGSFHEQYF; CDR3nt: TGCTTATTTTGGAGCGGGAGCTTCCACGAGCAGTACTTC
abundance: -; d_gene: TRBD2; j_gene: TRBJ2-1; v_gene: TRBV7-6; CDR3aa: CASSTPSGGAYEQFF; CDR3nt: TGTGCCAGCAGCACACCTAGCGGGGGGGCATATGAGCAGTTCTTC
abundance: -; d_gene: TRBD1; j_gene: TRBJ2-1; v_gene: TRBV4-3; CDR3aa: CASSQDGDSANYNEQFF; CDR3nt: TGCGCCAGCAGCCAAGACGGGGACAGTGCCAACTACAATGAGCAGTTCTTC
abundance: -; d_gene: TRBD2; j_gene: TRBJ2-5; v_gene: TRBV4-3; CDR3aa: CASSQDGLAGVQETQYF; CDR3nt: TGCGCCAGCAGCCAAGATGGCCTAGCGGGGGTCCAAGAGACCCAGTACTTC
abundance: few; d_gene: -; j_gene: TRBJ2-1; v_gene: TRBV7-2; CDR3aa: CASSFDRQVIDEQFF; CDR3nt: TGTGCCAGCAGCTTCGACAGACAGGTAATCGATGAGCAGTTCTTC
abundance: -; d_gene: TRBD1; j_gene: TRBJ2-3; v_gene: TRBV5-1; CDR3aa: CASSPDRGVTDTQYF; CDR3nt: TGCGCCAGCAGCCCGGACAGGGGGGTCACAGATACGCAGTATTTT
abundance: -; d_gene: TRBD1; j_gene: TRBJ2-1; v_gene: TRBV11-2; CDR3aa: CASTTISGQAGYEQFF; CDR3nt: TGTGCCAGCACCACCATCTCGGGACAGGCGGGGTATGAGCAGTTCTTC
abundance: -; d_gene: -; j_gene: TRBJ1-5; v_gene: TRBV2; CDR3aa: CASGGRALNQPQHF; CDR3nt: TGTGCCAGCGGCGGCAGGGCCCTCAATCAGCCCCAGCATTTT
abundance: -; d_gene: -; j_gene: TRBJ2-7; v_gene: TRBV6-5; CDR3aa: CASSYGGVSYEQYF; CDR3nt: TGTGCCAGCAGTTACGGCGGAGTCTCCTACGAGCAGTACTTC
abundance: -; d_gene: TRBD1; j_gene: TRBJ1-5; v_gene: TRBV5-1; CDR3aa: CASSLRLGGHQPQHF; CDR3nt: TGCGCCAGCAGCTTGAGATTAGGGGGCCATCAGCCCCAGCATTTT
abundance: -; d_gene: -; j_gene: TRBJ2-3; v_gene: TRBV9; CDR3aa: CASSPLPLPHTDTQYF; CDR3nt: TGTGCCAGCAGCCCTCTTCCCCTGCCACACACAGATACGCAGTATTTT
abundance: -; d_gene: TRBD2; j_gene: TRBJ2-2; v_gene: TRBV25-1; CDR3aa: CASSTRTSRGGTGELFF; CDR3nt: TGTGCCAGCAGTACCCGCACCTCGCGGGGGGGAACCGGGGAGCTGTTTTTT
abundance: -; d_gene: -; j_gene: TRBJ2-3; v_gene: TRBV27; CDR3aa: CASSLLYPLAPGADTQYF; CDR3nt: TGTGCCAGCAGTTTATTATACCCCCTAGCGCCCGGTGCAGATACGCAGTATTTT
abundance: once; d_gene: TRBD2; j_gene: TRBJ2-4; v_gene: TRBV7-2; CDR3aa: CASSLVDPVREGNIQYF; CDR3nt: TGTGCCAGCAGCTTAGTTGATCCCGTGAGGGAGGGAAACATTCAGTACTTC
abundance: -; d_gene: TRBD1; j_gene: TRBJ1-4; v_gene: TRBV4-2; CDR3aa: CASSHYRDRGRKLFF; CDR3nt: TGTGCCAGCAGCCATTACCGGGACAGGGGTAGAAAACTGTTTTTT
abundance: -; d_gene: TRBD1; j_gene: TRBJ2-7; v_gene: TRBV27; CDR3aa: CASSPLGVGPRDRNYEQYF; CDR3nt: TGTGCCAGCAGTCCGCTCGGGGTGGGTCCCCGGGACAGAAACTACGAGCAGTACTTC